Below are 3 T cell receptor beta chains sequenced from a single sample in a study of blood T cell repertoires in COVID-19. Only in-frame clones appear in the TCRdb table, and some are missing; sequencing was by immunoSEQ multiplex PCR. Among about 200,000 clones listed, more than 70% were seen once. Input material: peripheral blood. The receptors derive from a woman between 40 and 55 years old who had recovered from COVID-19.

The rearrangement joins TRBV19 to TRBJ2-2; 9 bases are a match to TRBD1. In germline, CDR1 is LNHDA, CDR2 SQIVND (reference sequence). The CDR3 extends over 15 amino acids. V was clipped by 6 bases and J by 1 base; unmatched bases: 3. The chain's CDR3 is CASSRTGENTGELFF. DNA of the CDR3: TGTGCCAGTAGCCGGACAGGGGAGAACACCGGGGAGCTGTTTTTT.

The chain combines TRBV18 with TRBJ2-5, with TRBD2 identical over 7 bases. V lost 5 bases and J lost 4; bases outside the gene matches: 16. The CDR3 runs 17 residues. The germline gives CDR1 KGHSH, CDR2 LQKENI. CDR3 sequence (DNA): TGTGCCAGCTCAACGATGTCATGGGGGAGGGATGGAGAGACCCAGTACTTC. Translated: CASSTMSWGRDGETQYF.

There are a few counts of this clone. The CDR3 reads CASSFRGDGNQPQHF. The CDR3 DNA reads TGTGCCAGCAGCTTCAGGGGGGATGGGAATCAGCCCCAGCATTTT. The chain couples TRBV5-6 to TRBJ1-5; 7 bases map to TRBD1. Losses at the gene ends were 2 bases for V and 4 bases for J; bases not matched to a gene: 6. Germline V CDR1 and CDR2: SGHDT, YYEEEE. The length of the CDR3 is 15 residues. The whole variable domain, remainder taken from reference TRBV5-6 and TRBJ1-5, is DAGVTQSPTHLIKTRGQQVTLRCSPKSGHDTVSWYQQALGQGPQFIFQYYEEEERQRGNFPDRFSGHQFPNYSSELNVNALLLGDSALYLCASSFRGDGNQPQHFGDGTRLSIL.